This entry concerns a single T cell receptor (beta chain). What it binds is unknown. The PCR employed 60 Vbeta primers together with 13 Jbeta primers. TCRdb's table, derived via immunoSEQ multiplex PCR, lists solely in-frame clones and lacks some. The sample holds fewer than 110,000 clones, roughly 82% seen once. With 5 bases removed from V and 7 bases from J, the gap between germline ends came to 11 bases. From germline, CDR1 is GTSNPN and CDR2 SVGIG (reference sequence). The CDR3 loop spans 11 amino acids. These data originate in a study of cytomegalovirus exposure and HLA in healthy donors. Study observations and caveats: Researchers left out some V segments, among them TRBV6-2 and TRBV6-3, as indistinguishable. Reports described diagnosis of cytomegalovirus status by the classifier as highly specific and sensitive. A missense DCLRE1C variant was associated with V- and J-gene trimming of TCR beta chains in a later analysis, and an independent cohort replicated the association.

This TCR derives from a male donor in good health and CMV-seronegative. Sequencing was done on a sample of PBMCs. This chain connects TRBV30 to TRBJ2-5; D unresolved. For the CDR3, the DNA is TGTGCCTGGCGCCAGGCAGGGACCCAGTACTTC. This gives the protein CAWRQAGTQYF.